What follows is one T cell receptor (beta chain) and its context. No antigen is known for it. Sequencing was performed with immunoSEQ multiplex PCR; in TCRdb, only in-frame clones are kept and a portion is missing. The repertoire consists of about 330,000 clones, with about 90% occurring once and the leading ten covering around 5.5%. These data originate in a study of Ad26.COV2.S vaccination and SARS-CoV-2 variants. About the research overall: The donor was enrolled in the Ad26.COV2.S arm of the COV1001 trial. Into the muscle, Ad26.COV2.S was dosed once or twice, 56 days apart. Study observations and caveats: From the TCR breadth and depth analyses, total T cell responses may have been underestimated.

The treatment is: about 20 received Ad26.COV2.S at low or high dose, single or two shots; about 5 received placebo; per-sample allocation not given. After the first vaccine or placebo injection, samples were drawn on day 63. Germline V gives CDR1 MNHEY, CDR2 SMNVEV (reference sequence). V lost 10 bases to trimming and J lost 7 bases, with 2 bases between them. CDR3 length equals 8 residues. The sequences come from peripheral blood, collected in a trial of Ad26.COV2.S vaccine versus placebo. The V call is TRBV27, the J call TRBJ1-5; no definite D call. The TCR sequence derives from a person between 18 and 59 years old who received the Ad26.COV2.S COVID-19 vaccine or a placebo. In DNA, the CDR3 is TGTGCCAAACAGCCCCAGCATTTT. Translation: CAKQPQHF.